What follows describes a single T cell receptor beta chain. Trimming cost V 7 bases and J 4 bases, with 14 bases left between them. The germline V gene has CDR1 PRHDT and CDR2 FYEKMQ (reference sequence). There are 13 residues in the CDR3. Ipilimumab, 1 mg/kg, started 14 to 28 days after autologous transplant. Patients received nivolumab 3 mg/kg at weeks 1, 4, 7, 10, then fortnightly to week 26. The data stem from a study of ipilimumab plus nivolumab after autologous stem cell transplantation. Assay used: immunoSEQ multiplex PCR; TCRdb lists only in-frame clones, some missing. The sample yields fewer than 15,000 clones, about 77% seen once.

The clonotype originates from a male donor with multiple myeloma. The V call is TRBV13, the J call TRBJ2-7, with D maybe TRBD1 (6 bases). The sample consisted of PBMCs, taken in a trial of ipilimumab plus nivolumab as post-transplant consolidation. Here the CDR3 reads CASMLQGDYEQYF. CDR3 DNA: TGTGCCAGCATGCTACAGGGTGATTACGAGCAGTACTTC.